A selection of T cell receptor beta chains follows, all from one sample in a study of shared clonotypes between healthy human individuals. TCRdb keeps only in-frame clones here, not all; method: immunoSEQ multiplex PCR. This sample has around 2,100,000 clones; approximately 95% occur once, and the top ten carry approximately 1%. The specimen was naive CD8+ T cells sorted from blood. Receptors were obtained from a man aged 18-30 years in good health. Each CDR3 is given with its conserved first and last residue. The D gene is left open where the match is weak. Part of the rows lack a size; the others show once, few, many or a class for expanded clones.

TGCGCCAGCAGCCAAGAAACGGTCGGGCAGTACTTC CASSQETVGQYF NA TRBV4-3 NA TRBJ2-7
TGTGCCAGCAGCCCCGGGACAGGGAATTCCTACGAGCAGTACTTC CASSPGTGNSYEQYF NA TRBV7-6 TRBD1 TRBJ2-7
TGCAGCGTTGGGACAGGGGTTTACGATGGCTACACCTTC CSVGTGVYDGYTF NA TRBV29-1 TRBD1 TRBJ1-2
TGTGCCAGCAGTTTATCCCGGGGGGCGGGACAGGCAGATACGCAGTATTTT CASSLSRGAGQADTQYF once TRBV27 NA TRBJ2-3
TGTGCCAGCAGACAGGGGGCGAACACCGGGGAGCTGTTTTTT CASRQGANTGELFF NA TRBV6-5 TRBD1 TRBJ2-2
TGCGCCAGCAGCCAAGTCTACGGAGAGACGCAGTATTTT CASSQVYGETQYF NA TRBV4-3 NA TRBJ2-3
TGTGCCAGCAGCTTTCCCCTTTCTGTTGGACTAGCGGGCACAGATACGCAGTATTTT CASSFPLSVGLAGTDTQYF NA TRBV7-9 TRBD2 TRBJ2-3
TGTGCCAGCAGTGAACTACAGGGGGCGACCGGGGAGCTGTTTTTT CASSELQGATGELFF NA TRBV6-1 TRBD1 TRBJ2-2
TGTGCCAGCAGAGAGCCTTCCTCGGCGCCAAACACCATATATTTT CASREPSSAPNTIYF NA TRBV6-1 NA TRBJ1-3
TGTGCCAGCAGCTTAGTTCAGGGCGACAATCAGCCCCAGCATTTT CASSLVQGDNQPQHF NA TRBV7-9 NA TRBJ1-5
TGCGCCAGCGGCCAAGGACTAGCGGGAGCTGCAGATACGCAGTATTTT CASGQGLAGAADTQYF NA TRBV4-1 TRBD2 TRBJ2-3
TGTGCCAGCAGCCAAGGGGGCCCGGCGGCCCTCCACTTT CASSQGGPAALHF NA TRBV14 NA TRBJ1-6
TGTGCCAGCAGCTTAGTAGAGGCTACCTACGAGCAGTACTTC CASSLVEATYEQYF NA TRBV7-2 NA TRBJ2-7
TGTGCCAGCAGCCCCGATCCGAAGGATACGCAGTATTTT CASSPDPKDTQYF NA TRBV13 NA TRBJ2-3
TGCGCCAGCAGCGAAGGGACTAGCGGGAGGGCCTACAATGAGCAGTTCTTC CASSEGTSGRAYNEQFF NA TRBV4-3 TRBD2 TRBJ2-1
TGTGCCAGCAGTGCCCCAGGGCTCACCGGGGAGCTGTTTTTT CASSAPGLTGELFF NA TRBV2 NA TRBJ2-2
TGCGCCAGCAGCCAAGGAGGCGACTACAATGAGCAGTTCTTC CASSQGGDYNEQFF once TRBV4-1 NA TRBJ2-1
TGCGCCAGCAGCCAAGAAGCTCAGCTAGGGGGGACCCCCTACGAGCAGTACTTC CASSQEAQLGGTPYEQYF NA TRBV4-1 NA TRBJ2-7
TGCGCCAGCAGCCAGACTAGCGGGGGGTTGGAGACCCAGTACTTC CASSQTSGGLETQYF NA TRBV4-1 TRBD2 TRBJ2-5
TGTGCCAGCAGCTTAATCAGGGGGGGAGATACGCAGTATTTT CASSLIRGGDTQYF NA TRBV6-6 NA TRBJ2-3
TGTGCCAGCAGCTTCTCAGGCGAGCAGTACTTC CASSFSGEQYF NA TRBV11-2 NA TRBJ2-7
TGTGCCAGCAGCTTAGCCCCCCCGGCAGGGCGTGAGGACACCATATATTTT CASSLAPPAGREDTIYF NA TRBV7-9 NA TRBJ1-3
TGTGCCAGCAGCGCCGCTTCTTGGGGCTCTGACGAGCAGTACTTC CASSAASWGSDEQYF NA TRBV9 NA TRBJ2-7
TGCGCCAGCAGCCCGCCCCAGGGGGGATCACCCCTCCACTTT CASSPPQGGSPLHF NA TRBV5-1 TRBD1 TRBJ1-6
TGTGCCACCAGTCAGGACAGGGGGCGCTACGAGCAGTACTTC CATSQDRGRYEQYF NA TRBV15 TRBD1 TRBJ2-7
TGTGCCAGCAGCCCCCACAGCTCCGGGAGGTACGAGCAGTACTTC CASSPHSSGRYEQYF NA TRBV7-9 TRBD2 TRBJ2-7
TGCGCCGGAACCGGGACACTTAATTCACCCCTCCACTTT CAGTGTLNSPLHF NA TRBV10-2 NA TRBJ1-6
TGTGCCAGCCTAAACGAGCAGGGCTCCTACGAGCAGTACTTC CASLNEQGSYEQYF few TRBV6-6 NA TRBJ2-7
TGTGCCAGCAGCTTCGTGGCGGGATTAATTGGGGCAGATACGCAGTATTTT CASSFVAGLIGADTQYF NA TRBV5-6 NA TRBJ2-3
TGTGCCAGTAGTACGCAGGGCCCATACTCCTACGAGCAGTACTTC CASSTQGPYSYEQYF NA TRBV19 NA TRBJ2-7
TGTGCCAGTAGTATGGGGGGGTCGAATCAGCCCCAGCATTTT CASSMGGSNQPQHF NA TRBV19 NA TRBJ1-5
TGTGCCAGCAGCCCGGACACGGTACTCAACACCGGGGAGCTGTTTTTT CASSPDTVLNTGELFF NA TRBV5-4 NA TRBJ2-2
TGTGCCAGTAGTATAGATGGTAACAGCTATGGCTACACCTTC CASSIDGNSYGYTF NA TRBV19 NA TRBJ1-2
TGCGCCAGCAGCCAAGGACTAGGGGTCAATGAGCAGTTCTTC CASSQGLGVNEQFF once TRBV4-1 NA TRBJ2-1
TGCAGCGTACGGGGAGGGTTTCCCTACAATGAGCAGTTCTTC CSVRGGFPYNEQFF once TRBV29-1 TRBD2 TRBJ2-1
TGTGCCTCAGAAATTTTTAGGGACAGGCGCTACGAGCAGTACTTC CASEIFRDRRYEQYF NA TRBV30 TRBD1 TRBJ2-7
TGTGCCAGCAGCTTGGCTCAGGGGGCAAGGGAGACCCAGTACTTC CASSLAQGARETQYF NA TRBV5-8 TRBD1 TRBJ2-5
TGCGCCAGCAGCCAAGATAGGGGTCTTCAGCCCCAGCATTTT CASSQDRGLQPQHF NA TRBV4-1 NA TRBJ1-5
TGTGCCAGCAGCCGCGTGGGGGTCTACGAGCAGTACTTC CASSRVGVYEQYF NA TRBV14 NA TRBJ2-7
TGTGCCAGCAGTCCCCCGTTGGGACAGGGGGCGGGGAATTCACCCCTCCACTTT CASSPPLGQGAGNSPLHF NA TRBV28 TRBD1 TRBJ1-6
TGCGCCAGCAGCCAAGACAGGGGGCAGTACGAGCAGTACTTC CASSQDRGQYEQYF NA TRBV4-3 TRBD1 TRBJ2-7
TGTGCCAGTAGTATGTGGAATGACGGGGAGCTGTTTTTT CASSMWNDGELFF NA TRBV19 NA TRBJ2-2
TGTGCCAGCAGTTTTTCGACCTACGAGCAGTACTTC CASSFSTYEQYF NA TRBV28 NA TRBJ2-7
TGTGCCAGCAGCGTAGCCGCCTCAGGGGACTACGAGCAGTACTTC CASSVAASGDYEQYF NA TRBV9 NA TRBJ2-7
TGTGCCAGCAGACGAAAACGGACAGCTGAGTTCTTC CASRRKRTAEFF few TRBV28 NA TRBJ2-1
TGTGCCAGCAGCTTAGCCCCGACAGTAGACTCCTACGAGCAGTACTTC CASSLAPTVDSYEQYF once TRBV7-6 NA TRBJ2-7
TGTGCCAGCAGCTTAGTCCAACAGGGGTGGGAGACCCAGTACTTC CASSLVQQGWETQYF NA TRBV7-9 TRBD1 TRBJ2-5
TGTGCCAGCAGCTTAGGGGGGGCAGGTGAAGGCGGCTACACCTTC CASSLGGAGEGGYTF NA TRBV7-6 NA TRBJ1-2
TGTGCCAGCAGGTCAGAGTTGACAGGGGGCGCGGAGACCCAGTACTTC CASRSELTGGAETQYF NA TRBV28 TRBD1 TRBJ2-5
TGTGCCAGCAGTTTATCGGGCTCAAGCTCCTACAATGAGCAGTTCTTC CASSLSGSSSYNEQFF NA TRBV27 NA TRBJ2-1
TGTGCCAGCAGCCCCAGCCGGGGGAGGGGGCAAGAGACCCAGTACTTC CASSPSRGRGQETQYF NA TRBV7-9 NA TRBJ2-5
TGTGCCAGCAGCTTAGATCAGGGAGAGACCCAGTACTTC CASSLDQGETQYF NA TRBV11-2 NA TRBJ2-5
TGTGCCAGCAGCCCTCGGACTAGCGGGTTTTACACAGATACGCAGTATTTT CASSPRTSGFYTDTQYF NA TRBV9 TRBD2 TRBJ2-3
TGTGCCAGCAGTTTAGTGGGGACAGGGAACAATGAGCAGTTCTTC CASSLVGTGNNEQFF NA TRBV27 TRBD1 TRBJ2-1
TGTGCCAGCAGTGAGGGGACATCTTCTAGCACAGATACGCAGTATTTT CASSEGTSSSTDTQYF NA TRBV6-1 NA TRBJ2-3
TGTGCCAGCAGTTATCGCGCGGGATGGTTGAACACTGAAGCTTTCTTT CASSYRAGWLNTEAFF once TRBV6-6 NA TRBJ1-1
TGTGCCAGCAGCTTAGTAGGCGGTGGAAACACCATATATTTT CASSLVGGGNTIYF once TRBV11-2 NA TRBJ1-3
TGTGCCTTGACAGTCAACACCGGGGAGCTGTTTTTT CALTVNTGELFF NA TRBV6-6 NA TRBJ2-2